One and the same sample provided the 20 T cell receptor beta chains below, sequenced in a study of cytomegalovirus exposure and HLA in healthy donors. A multiplex PCR was run with 60 Vbeta primers and 13 Jbeta primers. Profiling relied on immunoSEQ multiplex PCR, and the TCRdb table lists in-frame clones only, not all of them. In the table there are around 190,000 clones, 79% of which are singletons. Sequenced input: PBMCs. These receptors were obtained from a woman aged 25-40 years in good health and CMV-seropositive.

V usage is TRBV2 and J usage is TRBJ1-5; D uncertain. The CDR3 consists of 12 residues. CDR1 and CDR2 from the germline V gene are SNHLY and FYNNEI. Trimming cost V 7 bases and J 6 bases, with 10 bases left between them. CDR3 sequence (DNA): TGTGCCAGCACCGGCGGTTTTCAGCCCCAGCATTTT. This sequence encodes CASTGGFQPQHF.

The chain has TRBV5-8 and TRBJ2-7, with a weak D call TRBD2 (5 bases). V was trimmed by 1 base and J by 3 bases, leaving 8 bases between them. Looked up from germline, CDR1 is SGHTS and CDR2 is YDEGEE. This CDR3 contains 13 residues. Written as DNA, the CDR3 is TGTGCCAGCAGCTTGACCGGGAACTACGAGCAGTACTTC. It translates to CASSLTGNYEQYF. The complete variable domain, with remaining parts taken from reference TRBV5-8 and TRBJ2-7, reads EAGVTQSPTHLIKTRGQQATLRCSPISGHTSVYWYQQALGLGLQFLLWYDEGEERNRGNFPPRFSGRQFPNYSSELNVNALELEDSALYLCASSLTGNYEQYFGPGTRLTVT.

The genes are TRBV29-1 and TRBJ1-2; D is perhaps TRBD1 (5 bases). This CDR3 spans 11 amino acids. V gave up 4 bases and J gave up 7 bases, with 10 bases separating them. Germline CDR1 and CDR2: SQVTM and ANQGSEA. DNA of the CDR3: TGCAGCGTTGCCAGGGTAGGTGGCTACACCTTC. Amino acid sequence: CSVARVGGYTF.

The rearrangement joins TRBV29-1 to TRBJ2-1; TRBD1 might be the D (6 bases). The CDR3 loop spans 13 amino acids. From germline, CDR1 is SQVTM and CDR2 ANQGSEA. The V end was cut by 7 bases, the J end by 0 bases, with 10 bases between. The CDR3 region is CSAQGSSYNEQFF. In nucleotides, the CDR3 is TGCAGCGCTCAGGGGAGCTCCTACAATGAGCAGTTCTTC.

In regard to this clone: One end of the junction is discordant with germline, which a read error may explain. The chain employs TRBV5-1 and TRBJ2-3, with D unclear. Per the germline V gene, CDR1 is SGHRS and CDR2 is YFSETQ. CDR3 length: 10 amino acids. This CDR3 is CASSTNTQYF. The CDR3 nucleotides are TGCGCCAGCAGCACAAATACGCAGTATTTT.

This chain connects TRBV29-1 to TRBJ2-7; 7 positions match TRBD2. Germline lookup yields CDR1 SQVTM and CDR2 ANQGSEA. The CDR3 consists of 13 residues. V dropped 4 bases and J dropped 13; count of bases not matched to a gene: 16. This CDR3 is CSVVHPLSGGSYF. The CDR3 DNA sequence: TGCAGCGTTGTCCACCCGCTTTCGGGGGGTTCATACTTC.

The chain uses TRBV30 and TRBJ1-2; 9 positions match TRBD1. V gave up 5 bases and J gave up 6 bases; unmatched junction bases: 7. The CDR3 consists of 13 residues. Germline V gives CDR1 GTSNPN, CDR2 SVGIG (reference sequence). The CDR3 is CAWGRDRAHGYTF. For the CDR3, the DNA is TGTGCCTGGGGCCGGGACAGGGCGCATGGCTACACCTTC. Supplemented by reference TRBV30 and TRBJ1-2, the full variable domain reads SQTIHQWPATLVQPVGSPLSLECTVEGTSNPNLYWYRQAAGRGLQLLFYSVGIGQISSEVPQNLSASRPQDRQFILSSKKLLLSDSGFYLCAWGRDRAHGYTFGSGTRLTVV.

The chain uses TRBV18 and TRBJ1-3, with a weak D call TRBD1 (6 bases). Germline lookup yields CDR1 KGHSH and CDR2 LQKENI. V shed 4 bases and J shed 2 bases, with 15 bases lying between them. CDR3 length: 16 residues. Written as DNA, the CDR3 is TGTGCCAGCTCACTAACTGGACAGAGCACTGGAAACACCATATATTTT. This encodes CASSLTGQSTGNTIYF.

This clone was detected only a few times. The chain employs TRBV5-1 and TRBJ1-2; 7 bases fit TRBD1. Trimming removed 7 bases from V and 6 bases from J; junction bases left unmatched: 12. Germline loops: CDR1 SGHRS, CDR2 YFSETQ. The CDR3 has 14 amino acids. This CDR3 reads CASVRDSSSDGYTF. In DNA form, the CDR3 reads TGCGCCAGCGTCCGGGACAGCTCATCCGATGGCTACACCTTC.

This clone occurred once. The rearrangement joins TRBV6-7 to TRBJ1-2; 9 nucleotides match TRBD1. TRBV6-7 is an ORF for which the function is uncertain. The CDR3 covers 17 residues. V lost 0 bases to trimming and J lost 4 bases; unmatched junction nucleotides: 9. The CDR3 region is CASSYSPTGGDGYGYTF. DNA of the CDR3: TGTGCCAGCAGTTACTCGCCGACAGGGGGAGACGGCTATGGCTACACCTTC.

This chain joins TRBV11-3 and TRBJ1-2; D uncertain. Germline CDR1 is SGHNT and CDR2 is YENEEA. The length of the CDR3 is 14 residues. V gave up 4 bases and J gave up 1 base, with 10 bases separating them. The CDR3 loop reads CASSSLNDNYGYTF. For the CDR3, the DNA is TGTGCCAGCAGCTCACTAAATGATAACTATGGCTACACCTTC.

The gene calls are TRBV9 and TRBJ2-5; D is uncertain. The CDR3 covers 14 residues. The germline V gene has CDR1 SGDLS and CDR2 YYNGEE. Trimming took off 0 bases at V and 5 bases at J, with 11 bases between the two ends. The CDR3 nucleotides read TGTGCCAGCAGCGTAGAGACGGGTTGGGAGACCCAGTACTTC. Its protein product is CASSVETGWETQYF.

The V gene is TRBV19, the J gene TRBJ2-6; TRBD1 matches at 11 bases. Germline V gene sequence: CDR1 LNHDA, CDR2 SQIVND (reference sequence). The CDR3 spans 16 residues. V shed 5 bases and J 2 bases; nucleotides not matched to a gene: 2. The CDR3 region has the DNA TGTGCCAGTAGTTGGACAGGGGGCGCTGGGGCCAACGTCCTGACTTTC. Translated: CASSWTGGAGANVLTF.

CDR3 bases: TGTGCCAGCAGTGACAGGGATAATTCACCCCTCCACTTT. Translating it yields CASSDRDNSPLHF. J is TRBJ1-6 and V is TRBV7-6; 7 positions match TRBD1. Germline CDR1 reads SGHVS; CDR2 reads FNYEAQ. Trimming took 6 bases from V and 5 from J; bases not matched to a gene: 1. The CDR3 is 13 residues long.

The chain recombines TRBV7-9 with TRBJ2-7, with a possible D match to TRBD1 (6 bases). Germline V CDR1 and CDR2: SEHNR, FQNEAQ (reference sequence). The CDR3 has 14 amino acids. V gave up 2 bases and J gave up 2 bases, with 10 bases separating them. The DNA for the CDR3 is TGTGCCAGCAGCTTACCGGACAGAACCTACGAGCAGTACTTC. It encodes CASSLPDRTYEQYF.

The chain carries TRBV4-1 and TRBJ1-5, with a weak D call TRBD1 (5 bases). This CDR3 contains 15 residues. Trimming took 4 bases from V and 7 from J, leaving 17 bases between them. Looked up from germline, CDR1 is MGHRA and CDR2 is YSYEKL. This CDR3 reads CASSPSMGGNQPQHF. CDR3 DNA sequence: TGCGCCAGCAGCCCTTCGATGGGGGGGAACCAGCCCCAGCATTTT.

The rearrangement joins TRBV30 to TRBJ2-4, with 8 bases matching TRBD1. The CDR3 sequence is 12 residues long. The germline CDR1 and CDR2 sequences are GTSNPN and SVGIG (reference sequence). V lost 3 bases and J lost 9; bases outside the gene matches: 4. In DNA form, the CDR3 reads TGTGCCTGGAGAGGACAGGGCGGCATTCAGTACTTC. It translates to CAWRGQGGIQYF.

The chain carries TRBV7-9 and TRBJ1-6; maybe TRBD1 (5 bases). CDR1 and CDR2 (germline): SEHNR, FQNEAQ (reference sequence). The V gene lost 0 bases and the J gene lost 2 bases, with 8 bases spanning the gap. The CDR3 spans 16 residues. The CDR3 is CASSLAGAPYNSPLHF. CDR3 DNA sequence: TGTGCCAGCAGCTTAGCTGGGGCGCCCTATAATTCACCCCTCCACTTT.

The rearrangement links TRBV9 to TRBJ1-6, with D possibly TRBD1 on 5 matching bases. Germline CDR1 reads SGDLS; CDR2 reads YYNGEE. This CDR3 spans 12 amino acids. Trimming took 5 bases from V and 8 from J, leaving 8 bases between them. In DNA, the CDR3 is TGTGCCAGCAGGGGACTGGATTCACCCCTCCACTTT. Its translation is CASRGLDSPLHF.

The rearrangement joins TRBV5-4 to TRBJ2-3; 7 bases fit TRBD1. Germline CDR1 and CDR2: SGHNT and YYREEE (reference sequence). CDR3 length equals 13 residues. The V and J ends lost 4 bases and 4 bases, in that order; junction bases with no gene match: 3. The CDR3 region is CASSSTGADTQYF. The DNA of the CDR3 is TGTGCCAGCAGCAGCACAGGGGCAGATACGCAGTATTTT.